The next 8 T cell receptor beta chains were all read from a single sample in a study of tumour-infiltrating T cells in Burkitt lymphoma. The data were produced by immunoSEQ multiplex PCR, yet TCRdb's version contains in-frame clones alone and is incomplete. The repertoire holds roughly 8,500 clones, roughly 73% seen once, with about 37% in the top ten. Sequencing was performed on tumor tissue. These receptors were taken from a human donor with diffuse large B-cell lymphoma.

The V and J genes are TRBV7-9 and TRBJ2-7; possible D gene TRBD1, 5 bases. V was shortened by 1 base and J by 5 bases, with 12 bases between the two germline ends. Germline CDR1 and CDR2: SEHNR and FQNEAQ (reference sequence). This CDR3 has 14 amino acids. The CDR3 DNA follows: TGTGCCAGCAGCTTAGGGCAGGGTCGGAACGAGCAGTACTTC. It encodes CASSLGQGRNEQYF.

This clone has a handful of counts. The CDR3 region has the DNA TGTGCCAGCAGCTTAATTGGGGCTGGGGATTCACCCCTCCACTTT. This codes for CASSLIGAGDSPLHF. The chain uses TRBV7-9 and TRBJ1-6; D is perhaps TRBD1 (5 bases). Germline V lookup: CDR1 SEHNR, CDR2 FQNEAQ (reference sequence). This CDR3 has 15 amino acids. The V gene lost 2 bases and the J gene lost 8 bases, with 13 bases spanning the gap.

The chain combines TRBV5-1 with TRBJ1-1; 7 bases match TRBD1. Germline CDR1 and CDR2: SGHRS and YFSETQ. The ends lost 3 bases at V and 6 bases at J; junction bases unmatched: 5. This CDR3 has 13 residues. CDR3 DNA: TGCGCCAGCAGCTATACAGGGGTGTCTGAAGCTTTCTTT. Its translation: CASSYTGVSEAFF.

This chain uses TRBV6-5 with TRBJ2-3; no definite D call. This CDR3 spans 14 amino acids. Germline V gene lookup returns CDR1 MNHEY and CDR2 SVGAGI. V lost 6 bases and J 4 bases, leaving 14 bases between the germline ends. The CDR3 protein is CASSKISSSDTQYF. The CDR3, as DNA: TGTGCCAGCAGCAAAATTAGCAGCTCAGATACGCAGTATTTT.

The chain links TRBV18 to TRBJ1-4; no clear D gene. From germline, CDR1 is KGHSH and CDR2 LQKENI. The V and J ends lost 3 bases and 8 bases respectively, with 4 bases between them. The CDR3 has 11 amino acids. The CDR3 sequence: CASSPSEKLFF. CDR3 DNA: TGTGCCAGCTCACCGAGCGAAAAACTGTTTTTT.

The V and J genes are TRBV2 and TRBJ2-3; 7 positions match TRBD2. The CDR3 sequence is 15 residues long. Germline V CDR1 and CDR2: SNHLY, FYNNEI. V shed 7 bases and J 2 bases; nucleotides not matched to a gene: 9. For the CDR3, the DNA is TGTGCCAGCATTTTAGGCGGGGGAACCACAGATACGCAGTATTTT. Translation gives CASILGGGTTDTQYF. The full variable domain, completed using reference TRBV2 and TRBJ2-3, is EPEVTQTPSHQVTQMGQEVILRCVPISNHLYFYWYRQILGQKVEFLVSFYNNEISEKSEIFDDQFSVERPDGSNFTLKIRSTKLEDSAMYFCASILGGGTTDTQYFGPGTRLTVL.

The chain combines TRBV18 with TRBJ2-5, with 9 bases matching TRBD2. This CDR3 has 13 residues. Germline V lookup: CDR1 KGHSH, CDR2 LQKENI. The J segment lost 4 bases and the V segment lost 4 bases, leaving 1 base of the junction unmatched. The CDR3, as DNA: TGTGCCAGCTCACGTAGCGGGGGAGAGACCCAGTACTTC. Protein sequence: CASSRSGGETQYF.

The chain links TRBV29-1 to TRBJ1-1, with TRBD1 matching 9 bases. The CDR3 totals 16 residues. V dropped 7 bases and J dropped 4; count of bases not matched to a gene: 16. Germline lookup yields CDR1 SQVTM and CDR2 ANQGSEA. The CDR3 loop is CSAAGTGRSSSTEAFF. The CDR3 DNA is TGCAGCGCAGCCGGGACAGGGAGGTCATCGAGCACTGAAGCTTTCTTT.